This T cell receptor (beta chain) was retrieved from a study of Graves' ophthalmopathy and Graves' hyperthyroidism (dated by TCRdb to 2016 to 2018). In the study overall: Peripheral blood was collected before any treatment was given, at the time of initial diagnosis. After sampling, hyperthyroidism patients received methimazole starting at 30 mg daily, and ophthalmopathy patients received high-dose intravenous methylprednisolone. The 90 or so discovery patients were randomly split 7:3 into training and test sets. For independent validation, a separate cohort was made up of 18 hyperthyroidism patients plus 17 patients who later progressed from hyperthyroidism to ophthalmopathy. In total, 135 blood samples were TCR-sequenced: roughly 45 ophthalmopathy, some 80 hyperthyroidism and approximately 17 hyperthyroidism-to-ophthalmopathy patients. To explore V-J signatures that distinguish ophthalmopathy from hyperthyroidism, a discovery set of 95 to 100 patients was enrolled, made up of 40 to 45 with ophthalmopathy and fewer than 60 with stable hyperthyroidism. The study used signatures of the TCR beta repertoire to tell Graves' ophthalmopathy apart from Graves' hyperthyroidism and to predict which patients would progress to ophthalmopathy. T-cell repertoires of thyroid tissue and blood were compared in about 6 hyperthyroidism patients. The paper's findings and limits, for the study overall: Ophthalmopathy was separated from stable hyperthyroidism by the 13-signature model with just under 90% sensitivity and about 81% specificity in cross-validation and with 80%/75% in the test set. In validation, the model predicted ophthalmopathy progression with 70.59% sensitivity and approximately 72% specificity; 12 predicted patients were CT-confirmed with GO in a median of roughly 6.8 months. No statistical method was used to set the sample size in advance, and the investigators knew which group each participant was assigned to. Most expanded thyroid clonotypes with a frequency above 0.001 also appeared in blood, which suggests that blood repertoires may reflect the immune response in the thyroid.

For repertoire sequencing, TCR beta CDR3 regions were amplified from RNA transcripts. The first round of RT-PCR was done with HTBI primers and the Qiagen OneStep RT-PCR kit, and was followed by a second round of multiplex PCR, then size selection and purification. Sequencing of the libraries was carried out on an Illumina HiSeq2000 in paired-end mode with 100 bp reads. The paper's data handling went like this. SOAPnuke was used to process the reads, removing any read that contained adapters or uncalled bases, had a mean Phred below 15, or lacked an exact match to the constant primer or identifier. High-quality paired reads were merged with COPE v1.2.5. Clonotypes were defined as unique nucleotide sequences and were aligned to IMGT TRB V, D and J references using MiTCR v1.1. The analysis was limited to V-J combinations with a frequency above 0.0001, which together covered over 99% of the repertoires. For each V-J combination, a TCR clonal expansion and chaos score was defined as F50 clonal expansion divided by the chaos observed in the TCRdist matrix. Features were reduced by Welch's t-statistics and random forest to over ten V-J combinations, which fed a naive Bayes classifier. The Morisita-Horn index was used to measure how similar the thyroid and blood repertoires were. Through fastp at Q25 and MiXCR, TCRdb rebuilt clones from the public reads, retaining in-frame beta chains. Rows matching on CDR3 protein sequence are summarized as one entry with the most common DNA and genes. The V and J calls and clone size are TCRdb's, not the authors'. The sample table holds 150,000 or so distinct CDR3 sequences, of which less than 45% were seen once. The ten largest clones take up about 5.8% of the sample.

In this sample, this clonotype turned up many times. No cognate antigen has been identified for it. No clone much larger than this one lies a single base away; base qualities are absent. The ophthalmopathy patients had moderately to severely active disease, with a Clinical Activity Score of 3 or higher, a NOSPECS grade of 4 or higher, and a disease duration of less than 3 months. Patients were excluded if they had other autoimmune diseases, uncontrolled infections, pregnancy or lactation. Clinical symptoms, serum thyroxine, TRAb, thyroid ultrasound and orbital computed tomography were used for diagnosis. Using Ficoll-Paque density gradient centrifugation, PBMCs were isolated from roughly 9.2 ml of fresh peripheral blood. Total RNA was extracted with Trizol reagent and quality-checked on an Agilent 2100 Bioanalyzer. For CDR1 and CDR2, the germline V gene (reference sequence) lists DFQATT and SNEGSKA. The CDR3 measures 14 amino acids from cysteine to phenylalanine. Only CDR3 DNA is held: 42 bases, read in frame from base 1. Trimming at the junction amounts to 2 bases on V and 4 bases on J, and the germline ends lie 14 bases apart.

The V and J genes are TRBV20-1 and TRBJ2-5, with TRBD2 tentatively as D gene (7 bases match). The sequencing input was peripheral blood. The TCR originated in a woman aged 40-49 years with Graves' ophthalmopathy. Donor details come from another sample of the same person, matched by shared clones. CDR3 sequence: CSARRRGLLETQYF. The nucleotides are TGCAGTGCTAGAAGGCGGGGGCTCTTAGAGACCCAGTACTTC.